This T cell receptor beta chain was recovered during a study of T cells in Graves' hyperthyroidism and ophthalmopathy. Germline CDR1 reads KGHSH; CDR2 reads LQKENI. The V gene lost 1 base and the J gene lost 7 bases, with 10 bases spanning the gap. The CDR3 is 13 residues long. RNA transcripts provided the source from which TCR beta CDR3 regions were amplified. Using the HTBI primer set, a first-round RT-PCR was run on the TCR CDR3. TCRdb used MiXCR to reprocess the multiplex PCR reads, holding one entry per CDR3 protein. The sample includes about 160,000 distinct CDR3 sequences, around 8.9% of them seen just once.

V is TRBV18 and J is TRBJ1-2, with a tentative D call TRBD1 (5 bases). Sequencing was performed on blood. The receptor comes from a young woman with Graves' hyperthyroidism that later progressed to Graves' ophthalmopathy. The CDR3 sequence: CASSPRDRSGYTF. In DNA, the CDR3 is TGTGCCAGCTCACCACGGGACCGTAGTGGCTACACCTTC.